The present entry profiles one T cell receptor beta chain with its context. This clone's antigen is unknown. No base quality values were provided; no much bigger clone lies one nucleotide off. The cohort was made up of hundreds of healthy bone marrow donors. All cohort members were sampled while nominally healthy, although unrecorded immune exposures were likely present. The donor was CMV seropositive and was included in the group of 250 to 300 seropositive cohort members. Each donor provided a peripheral blood sample, and peripheral blood mononuclear cells were used for TCR beta sequencing. The Qiagen DNeasy Blood Extraction Kit was used to extract genomic DNA from the blood cell samples. The data stem from a study of cytomegalovirus exposure and HLA in healthy donors (TCRdb year 2017). Background on the whole study: An earlier analysis of several hundred of the donors reported about 250 Gb of sequence data and 100 million to 130 million unique TCR beta sequences from 150 million to 200 million T cells. Both class I and class II loci were covered by HLA typing, at four-digit resolution. The study aimed to test whether signatures of past pathogen exposure could be identified by cataloging public T cell receptors. To predict cytomegalovirus infection status, the study brought together high-throughput TCR immunosequencing, statistical association of individual TCRs with disease status, and machine learning. The later analysis used no new phenotypic data to find candidate immune exposures, relying instead on TCR beta sequences and their occurrence across donors. Every repertoire in the discovery cohort had been generated on one and the same sequencing platform. The T cell repertoires of 666 subjects were profiled by immunosequencing and related to cytomegalovirus serostatus. To study patterns of TCR occurrence, a later analysis re-analyzed previously published TCR beta repertoires from around 700 donors and added high-resolution HLA genotyping. Because of strong linkage in the cohort, roughly 5 DR-DQ haplotypes were treated as single units for association and clustering. Along with the roughly 670-subject first cohort, a separate validation cohort of over a hundred different subjects was used. To decide whether each TCR beta V gene segment behaved as functional or pseudogenic, an earlier analysis of over 500 of the donors relied on high-throughput TCR beta sequencing. A later genetic analysis used genome-wide SNP genotypes for about 65% of the roughly 670 donors, treating that subset as a discovery cohort. Of the 398 genotyped donors, around 81% fell in the genetic ancestry cluster associated with self-reported Caucasian donors. Donor age, sex, ethnicity and CMV serostatus were compiled together with the repertoire data. An early release that covered about 600 HLA-typed donors contained around 300 gigabases of sequencing data and around 80 million unique TCR sequences. Among about 400 genotyped donors of the cohort, an average of around 250,000 unique TCR beta nucleotide sequences was sequenced per donor, of which approximately 18% were non-productive. Typing coverage varied by locus: roughly 629-630 donors for A, B, C, DRB1 and DQB1; 500 to 550 for DQA1; more than 600 for DPA1; roughly 450 for DPB1. The paper's findings and limits, for the study overall: The authors suggested that the approach could potentially be generalized to other disease states and immunological phenotypes. The study gave a list of more than 150 TCR beta chains associated with cytomegalovirus. A later analysis reported that several top co-occurrence clusters appeared linked to parvovirus B19, influenza, CMV and Epstein-Barr virus. Most CMV-associated TCR beta chains appeared to be HLA-restricted in a later analysis, and the HLA associations seemed to be driven largely by CMV exposure. Three of the identified cytomegalovirus-associated TCR beta chains were confirmed in vitro to be specific for cytomegalovirus antigens. The sequencing pipeline was judged likely to have produced a cluster of highly shared sequence variants as a technical artifact. Cytomegalovirus status was reported to be diagnosed by the classifier with high specificity and sensitivity in both the original and validation cohorts. V-gene and J-gene trimming of TCR beta chains was associated with a missense DCLRE1C variant in a later genetic analysis, and the association was replicated in an independent cohort. Compared with the approximately 670-donor mean, donors in an Asian-associated ancestry cluster had fewer N-insertions in productive TCRs, according to a later genetic analysis. CMV serostatus was the only immune exposure information available for the cohort. Specific HLA alleles were associated with about 17,000 TCR beta sequences at a false discovery rate of 0.05 in a later analysis. Because HLA typing was missing for some donors at each locus, association tests included only the typed subset. Roughly uniform sequencing depth across donors was assumed in presence/absence analyses, although this assumption may not hold. Assigning TCR associations to individual alleles was difficult when HLA alleles, especially DR and DQ, strongly co-occurred. In an earlier analysis of a few hundred of the donors, most TCR beta V segments were observed in productive rearrangements about 90% or about 30% of the time, broadly matching IMGT annotations. This cohort had only TCR beta chains sequenced, and the lack of alpha or paired-chain data limited which features could be detected. Linkage disequilibrium might explain the correlated functional status among segregating V segments, but an unknown experimental factor could not be ruled out. A further reported finding was that TCR beta sequences accurately predicted the HLA-A and HLA-B alleles for most subjects in the first cohort. In a later analysis, the rate of TCR association differed among HLA loci, with DRB1 alleles having the most associated TCRs and HLA-C alleles having the fewest. Because counts were too low, seventeen rarely observed V segments, including chromosome 9 orphons, were excluded from the earlier analysis of about 500 of the donors. Some IMGT-functional V segments, including TRBV6-2 and TRBV6-3, could not be distinguished by the 87-base-pair reads and were therefore excluded. Compared with equally common non-associated chains, HLA-associated TCR beta chains in a later analysis were more clonally expanded and had lower generation probabilities. While some public TCRs were present in many individuals, most TCR sequences turned up only very rarely across donors.

The library was built by means of the immunoSEQ multiplex PCR assay. The multiplex PCR relied on a mix of 60 forward primers for TCR Vbeta segments and 13 reverse primers for TCR Jbeta segments. The CDR3 region of rearranged TCR beta genes was amplified from genomic DNA by a multiplex PCR assay. On the Illumina HiSeq System, the amplified TCR beta libraries were sequenced as 87-base-pair reads. Under the source paper's analysis protocol: Across the roughly 670 repertoires, a later analysis counted 80 million or so unique TCR beta chains, some 11 million of which were shared by at least two donors. Raw reads were error-corrected and collapsed into unique sequences by a nearest-neighbor algorithm in which closely related sequences were merged to remove PCR and sequencing errors. Alignment of CDR3 sequences to IMGT reference sequences was used to assign V, D and J gene segments. Each retained sequence needed at least a six-nucleotide match to both a V gene segment and a J gene segment. A rearrangement counted as productive if the CDR3 had no stop codons and remained in frame with V and J, and every other rearrangement counted as non-productive. CDR3 was defined according to IMGT convention as the region running from the second conserved V-encoded cysteine to the conserved J-encoded phenylalanine. In an earlier analysis of around 600 of the donors, sequences lacking an unambiguous match to a single V gene segment were excluded. An earlier analysis of a few hundred of the donors classified V segments as functional when productive rearrangements were above 56.7% and as segregating when the standard deviation between donors was above 5%. A statistical classification framework was developed to diagnose cytomegalovirus status using the catalog of TCR beta chain sequences. In a later analysis, V and J genes were assigned by comparing TCR nucleotide sequences against IMGT/GENE-DB human TR gene sequences. A later analysis assigned CDR3 sequences and most-parsimonious VDJ recombination scenarios with the TCRdist pipeline. A later analysis defined each TCR beta chain by its CDR3 amino acid sequence plus V-gene family, and excluded reads lacking a unique V-gene family. To address suspected cross-contamination and a sequencing artifact, a later analysis removed a few hundred highly shared, low-generation-probability nucleotide sequences. For each public chain, a later analysis derived a clonal expansion index from normalized ranks of inferred template counts within each repertoire. In a later analysis, generation probabilities were computed using a VDJ recombination model fitted to out-of-frame rearrangements, and the results were checked against IGoR. A later analysis scored TCR-TCR, TCR-HLA and TCR-CMV co-occurrence with hypergeometric tests, applying a repertoire-size bias correction to TCR pairs. In a later analysis, false discovery rates were estimated by permuting HLA or CMV assignments 20 times. In a later analysis, co-occurring TCRs were grouped with DBSCAN, and TCRdist sequence similarity was added when clustering was performed within HLA-allele-positive subsets. Repertoires with fewer than 30,000 or more than 120,000 public chains were left out of co-occurrence clustering, as were five repertoires with anomalous nucleotide sharing. Not all clones reach the TCRdb copy of this immuneACCESS table, which keeps in-frame sequences only. Checked studies attribute under half of the gap to unresolved V genes and leave the rest unexplained. D and trimming come from the DNA, and the V and J calls and clone size come from that table. The table for this sample lists some 98,000 clones; over 75% of them were counted only once. Of the sample, approximately 4% falls within the top ten clones.

V loses 2 bases, J loses 5 bases, and the germline ends lie 7 bases apart. The germline V gene (reference sequence) provides CDR1 MNHEY and CDR2 SMNVEV. From cysteine to phenylalanine, the CDR3 is 13 amino acids long. Only the CDR3 DNA is retained, 39 bases long and in frame from the first base. The receptor was derived from a female donor in good health and CMV-seropositive. The rearrangement combines TRBV27 with TRBJ1-5, with a weak D call of TRBD1 (5 bases match). Material: PBMCs. The DNA is as follows: TGTGCCAGCAGTTTAGGGGGGGATCAGCCCCAGCATTTT. This sequence encodes CASSLGGDQPQHF.